Each of the 27 T cell receptor beta chains below was sequenced from the same sample in a study of blood T cell repertoires in COVID-19. The table came from immunoSEQ multiplex PCR; TCRdb's copy has only in-frame clones and leaves some out. The table includes approximately 210,000 clones, more than 75% detected once. Material for sequencing was PBMCs or T cells enriched from blood (not recorded which). The source of these receptors is a man aged 25 to 40 with acute COVID-19.

In its sample, this clone was seen once. V is TRBV5-1 and J is TRBJ2-2, with 10 bases that match TRBD2. The CDR3 covers 16 residues. The germline V gene has CDR1 SGHRS and CDR2 YFSETQ. Trimming cost V 5 bases and J 8 bases; bases outside gene matches: 12. CDR3 in DNA: TGCGCCAGCAGTACCGTTCCTAGCGGGGGAGAGGGGGAGCTGTTTTTT. This encodes CASSTVPSGGEGELFF. Complete variable domain (other parts from reference TRBV5-1 and TRBJ2-2): KAGVTQTPRYLIKTRGQQVTLSCSPISGHRSVSWYQQTPGQGLQFLFEYFSETQRNKGNFPGRFSGRQFSNSRSEMNVSTLELGDSALYLCASSTVPSGGEGELFFGEGSRLTVL.

The rearrangement links TRBV19 to TRBJ2-3; D is possibly TRBD1 (5 bases). Between the trimmed V and J ends, which lost 1 base and 1 base, there was a span of 12 bases. Germline CDR1 reads LNHDA; CDR2 reads SQIVND (reference sequence). The CDR3 totals 16 residues. DNA of the CDR3: TGTGCCAGTAGTATAGGGCCAGGGCCGGGCACAGATACGCAGTATTTT. This encodes CASSIGPGPGTDTQYF.

The chain carries TRBV7-9 and TRBJ2-2; the D is unclear. Germline V CDR1 and CDR2: SEHNR, FQNEAQ (reference sequence). CDR3 length equals 13 residues. Trimming pared 1 base from V and 6 bases from J, leaving 6 bases between. Here the CDR3 reads CASSLGVPGELFF. CDR3 DNA sequence: TGTGCCAGCAGCTTAGGAGTCCCCGGGGAGCTGTTTTTT.

This chain links TRBV5-1 with TRBJ1-2, with 10 positions matching TRBD1. The CDR3 runs to 16 residues. V shed 7 bases, J shed 4 bases, and the junction held 13 bases outside the gene matches. CDR1 and CDR2 from the germline V gene are SGHRS and YFSETQ. The CDR3 DNA sequence: TGCGCCAGCGGAGCCGGGACAGGGGCCGCCTTCTATGGCTACACCTTC. The encoded protein is CASGAGTGAAFYGYTF.

This chain connects TRBV5-4 to TRBJ2-1; D unclear. Germline V lookup: CDR1 SGHNT, CDR2 YYREEE (reference sequence). Trimming stripped 4 bases from V and 3 bases from J, with 5 bases between. The CDR3 runs 12 residues. CDR3 protein: CASSPYYNEQFF. In nucleotides, the CDR3 is TGTGCCAGCAGCCCCTACTACAATGAGCAGTTCTTC.

This chain links TRBV2 with TRBJ1-5; 8 bases match TRBD1. CDR1 and CDR2 from the germline V gene are SNHLY and FYNNEI. CDR3 length equals 16 residues. J was trimmed by 2 bases and V by 5 bases; bases with no gene match: 8. CDR3 sequence (DNA): TGTGCCAGCAGTCTACGAGCGACAGGGGGCAATCAGCCCCAGCATTTT. It encodes CASSLRATGGNQPQHF.

The chain joins TRBV7-9 to TRBJ1-1; TRBD1 matches at 7 bases. Germline CDR1 reads SEHNR; CDR2 reads FQNEAQ (reference sequence). This CDR3 region has 14 residues. The trim removed 5 bases at V and 4 bases at J, leaving 7 bases unmatched. DNA for the CDR3: TGTGCCAGCAGCGCCCAACAGGGGAGCACTGAAGCTTTCTTT. Translating gives CASSAQQGSTEAFF.

CDR3 sequence (DNA): TGTGCCAGCAGCTTAGGACAGATGAACACCGGGGAGCTGTTTTTT. It specifies CASSLGQMNTGELFF. The chain links TRBV11-2 to TRBJ2-2; a weak D match, TRBD1 (5 bases). CDR3 length: 15 residues. V lost 1 base and J 1 base, leaving 7 bases between the germline ends. The germline V gene encodes CDR1 SGHAT and CDR2 FQNNGV.

This clone was seen only a few times. The chain uses TRBV29-1 and TRBJ2-3, with D possibly TRBD1 on 6 matching bases. Between the trimmed V and J ends, which lost 1 base and 3 bases, there was a span of 11 bases. Germline lookup yields CDR1 SQVTM and CDR2 ANQGSEA. The CDR3 runs 14 residues. The DNA of the CDR3 is TGCAGCGTTGAAGGGATCAGGGGAACAGATACGCAGTATTTT. Translation gives CSVEGIRGTDTQYF.

V usage is TRBV5-1 and J usage is TRBJ2-6; a weak D match, TRBD1 (6 bases). The length of the CDR3 is 17 residues. The germline CDR1 and CDR2 sequences are SGHRS and YFSETQ. V lost 1 base, J lost 2 bases, and 13 bases lay in between. CDR3 region: CASSLRGGSTGANVLTF. DNA for the CDR3: TGCGCCAGCAGCTTGAGAGGGGGTTCTACTGGGGCCAACGTCCTGACTTTC.

The chain couples TRBV7-9 to TRBJ2-5, with 7 bases fitting TRBD2. V shed 7 bases and J 4 bases; nucleotides not matched to a gene: 9. CDR3 length: 14 amino acids. Germline CDR1 SEHNR, CDR2 FQNEAQ (reference sequence). CDR3 sequence reads: CASNTPGGIETQYF. CDR3 bases: TGTGCCAGCAATACCCCGGGGGGAATAGAGACCCAGTACTTC.

The rearrangement links TRBV18 to TRBJ1-1, with 7 bases aligning to TRBD1. Trimming took 3 bases from V and 3 from J; bases not matched to a gene: 10. CDR1 and CDR2 from the germline V gene are KGHSH and LQKENI. The CDR3 contains 16 residues. The CDR3 DNA is TGTGCCAGCTCACCGATCCCGGGACAGTCCTACACTGAAGCTTTCTTT. This gives the protein CASSPIPGQSYTEAFF.

This clone was detected once. The chain links TRBV7-2 to TRBJ2-5; tentative D call: TRBD2 (6 bases). V lost 5 bases to trimming and J lost 5 bases, with 15 bases between them. This CDR3 has 14 amino acids. Germline V gives CDR1 SGHTA, CDR2 FQGNSA. As DNA, the CDR3 is TGTGCCAGCAGCGGAGACGGGGGTAGGGAGACCCAGTACTTC. This codes for CASSGDGGRETQYF.

V usage is TRBV28 and J usage is TRBJ1-2; weak D call: TRBD1 (6 bases). This CDR3 is 13 amino acids long. Trimming removed 10 bases from V and 4 bases from J, with 16 bases in between. Germline CDR1 reads MDHEN; CDR2 reads SYDVKM. The DNA of the CDR3 is TGTGCCATAAAGGGGGGGGATCCCTATGGCTACACCTTC. It is translated as CAIKGGDPYGYTF.

This clone occurred once. This rearrangement joins TRBV4-2 to TRBJ2-5, with 9 positions matching TRBD2. Germline CDR1 and CDR2: LGHNA and YNFKEQ. Unmatched junction bases numbered 7, after V lost 0 bases and J lost 2 bases. The CDR3 contains 17 residues. DNA of the CDR3: TGTGCCAGCAGCCAAGACCCTTCTAGCGGGGCGCAAGAGACCCAGTACTTC. The encoded protein is CASSQDPSSGAQETQYF.

The J gene is TRBJ1-4, the V gene TRBV25-1; D perhaps matches TRBD1 (6 bases). V was trimmed by 2 bases and J by 10 bases, leaving 11 bases between them. This CDR3 contains 13 residues. CDR1 is MGHDK, CDR2 SYGVNS, per germline. CDR3 sequence reads: CASSETGTGKLFF. In DNA form, the CDR3 reads TGTGCCAGCAGTGAAACAGGGACCGGAAAACTGTTTTTT.

The J gene is TRBJ2-2, the V gene TRBV19; possibly TRBD2 for D (6 bases). V was shortened by 5 bases and J by 1 base, with 20 bases between the two germline ends. This CDR3 region has 18 residues. Germline V CDR1 and CDR2: LNHDA, SQIVND (reference sequence). This chain's CDR3 is CASSVRMAGTQNTGELFF. The CDR3 coding sequence is TGTGCCAGTAGTGTAAGAATGGCCGGGACTCAGAACACCGGGGAGCTGTTTTTT.

This clone was counted many times. V and J are TRBV3-1 (or the pseudogene TRBV3-2) and TRBJ2-1; D may be TRBD2 (5 bases). This CDR3 is built from 11 residues. V lost 6 bases, J lost 5 bases, and 5 bases lay in between. Per the germline V gene, CDR1 is LGHDT and CDR2 is YNNKEL (reference sequence). The chain's CDR3 is CASRRDNEQFF. The CDR3 DNA is TGTGCCAGCAGGCGGGACAATGAGCAGTTCTTC.

The V call is TRBV10-3, the J call TRBJ1-6, with TRBD1 matching 8 bases. V lost 2 bases to trimming and J lost 10 bases; unmatched junction nucleotides: 10. The CDR3 has 16 amino acids. CDR1 is ENHRY, CDR2 SYGVKD, per germline. Here the CDR3 DNA reads TGTGCCATCAGTGAGCGTTCGGACAGGGTAAGGTCACCCCTCCACTTT. Protein: CAISERSDRVRSPLHF.

The CDR3 protein is CASSLEGSDTQYF. The CDR3 DNA is TGCGCCAGCAGCTTGGAGGGGTCAGATACGCAGTATTTT. This chain uses TRBV5-1 with TRBJ2-3; a possible D gene is TRBD1 (5 bases). The germline CDR1 and CDR2 sequences are SGHRS and YFSETQ. This CDR3 is 13 amino acids long. V lost 0 bases to trimming and J lost 4 bases, with 6 bases between them.

The gene calls are TRBV5-1 and TRBJ2-7; TRBD1 aligns across 9 bases. Per germline, CDR1 SGHRS and CDR2 YFSETQ. J lost 7 bases, V lost 4 bases, and 9 bases had no gene match. The CDR3 covers 14 residues. CDR3 in amino acids: CASSPGQGNKEQYF. CDR3 DNA sequence: TGCGCCAGCAGCCCCGGACAGGGGAATAAGGAGCAGTACTTC.

The chain links TRBV12-5 to TRBJ1-1, with D unclear. V was pared by 6 bases and J by 1 base, with 6 bases between. Germline V gene data show CDR1 as LGHNT and CDR2 as FRNRAP. There are 12 residues in the CDR3. CDR3 in amino acids: CASGRGNTEAFF. The CDR3 bases are TGTGCTAGTGGCCGGGGGAACACTGAAGCTTTCTTT.

The rearrangement links TRBV28 to TRBJ2-7; D gene ambiguous. The V gene's germline CDR1 is MDHEN and CDR2 SYDVKM. The CDR3 covers 13 residues. V was pared by 7 bases and J by 1 base, with 11 bases between. CDR3 sequence reads: CASTLRQSYEQYF. CDR3 bases: TGTGCCAGCACCCTCAGGCAGTCCTACGAGCAGTACTTC.

This sequence joins TRBV6-5 and TRBJ2-5; D is possibly TRBD2 (5 bases). V was pared by 0 bases and J by 7 bases, with 12 bases between. The CDR3 length is 14 residues. Germline V lookup: CDR1 MNHEY, CDR2 SVGAGI. The CDR3 DNA follows: TGTGCCAGCAGTTACTCGAACGACTACACGACCCAGTACTTC. Translated, it gives CASSYSNDYTTQYF.

This clone was recorded a few times. The V gene is TRBV11-2, the J gene TRBJ2-7; maybe TRBD2 (6 bases). Trimming left V 3 bases short and J 5 bases short, with 8 bases between. Germline V CDR1 and CDR2: SGHAT, FQNNGV. The CDR3 is 12 amino acids. CDR3 nucleotides: TGTGCCAGCAGCTTCGGGGGTAACGAGCAGTACTTC. Its translation: CASSFGGNEQYF.

The chain uses TRBV6-5 and TRBJ1-5, with TRBD1 identical over 8 bases. J lost 3 bases, V lost 8 bases, and 6 bases had no gene match. Germline V gene sequence: CDR1 MNHEY, CDR2 SVGAGI. This CDR3 comprises 14 residues. The DNA of the CDR3 is TGTGCCAGCCAGTGGGGACAGGTCAATCAGCCCCAGCATTTT. Residues: CASQWGQVNQPQHF.

The genes are TRBV7-3 and TRBJ2-1; D may be TRBD1 (6 bases). Trimming cost V 5 bases and J 5 bases, with 10 bases left between them. CDR3 length: 13 amino acids. CDR1 and CDR2 (germline): SGHTA, FQGTGA. Here the CDR3 DNA reads TGTGCCAGCAGCCGGACAGCTAACAATGAGCAGTTCTTC. Amino acid sequence: CASSRTANNEQFF.